This T cell receptor (beta chain) stems from a study of blood T cell repertoires in COVID-19. This clone was observed once. Data came from immunoSEQ multiplex PCR; TCRdb stores just in-frame clones and leaves some out. This repertoire shows about 24,000 clones, roughly 82% found once; its top ten account for around 28%. Germline loops: CDR1 LNHDA, CDR2 SQIVND (reference sequence). The CDR3 is 15 residues long. The V end lost 6 bases, the J end lost 5 bases, and 17 bases lay between the germline ends. The chain carries TRBV19 and TRBJ1-5, with D tentatively TRBD1 (5 bases). Sequencing was carried out using peripheral blood. The TCR was taken from a human donor with active COVID-19. The donor label of this sample is uncertain. The CDR3 nucleotides are TGTGCCAGTAGCGGGGACTGGCCGGGGGATCAGCCCCAGCATTTT. This codes for CASSGDWPGDQPQHF.